This T cell receptor beta chain was identified during a study of CD8 T cells in ankylosing spondylitis. The authors made TCR beta libraries by quantitative 5'-RACE with molecular barcodes. TCRdb re-called the 5' RACE reads through MiXCR, storing one row per CDR3 protein. The sample has a few hundred thousand distinct CDR3 sequences, around 10% seen once. The CDR3 is made up of 12 amino acids. Trimming took 7 bases from V and 6 from J, leaving 9 bases between them. Germline V CDR1 and CDR2: MNHNS, SASEGT. Material for sequencing was blood, either unsorted or a sorted T cell fraction (not recorded which). This clonotype was sampled from a male donor with ankylosing spondylitis or in good health (not recorded which). The genes are TRBV6-1 and TRBJ2-2; D is undetermined. The CDR3 spells CASKKTAGELFF. The DNA of the CDR3 is TGTGCCAGCAAAAAGACCGCCGGGGAGCTGTTTTTT.